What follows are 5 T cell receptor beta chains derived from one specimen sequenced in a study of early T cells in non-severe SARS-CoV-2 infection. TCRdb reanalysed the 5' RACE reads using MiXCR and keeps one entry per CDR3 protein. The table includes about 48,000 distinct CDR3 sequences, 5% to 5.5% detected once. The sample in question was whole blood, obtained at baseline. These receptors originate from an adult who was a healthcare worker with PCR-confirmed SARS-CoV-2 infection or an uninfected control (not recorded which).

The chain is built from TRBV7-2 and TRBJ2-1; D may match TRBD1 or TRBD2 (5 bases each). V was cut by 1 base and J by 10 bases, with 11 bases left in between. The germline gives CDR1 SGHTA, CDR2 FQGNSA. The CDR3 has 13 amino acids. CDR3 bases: TGTGCCAGCAGCTTAGGACGGGACCGCGAGCAGTTCTTC. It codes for CASSLGRDREQFF.

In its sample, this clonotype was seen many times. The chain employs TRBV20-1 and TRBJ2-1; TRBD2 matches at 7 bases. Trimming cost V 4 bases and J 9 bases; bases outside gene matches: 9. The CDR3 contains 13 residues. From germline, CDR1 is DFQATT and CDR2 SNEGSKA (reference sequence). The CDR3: CSATGPGGPEQFF. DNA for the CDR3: TGCAGTGCTACAGGCCCGGGGGGACCTGAGCAGTTCTTC.

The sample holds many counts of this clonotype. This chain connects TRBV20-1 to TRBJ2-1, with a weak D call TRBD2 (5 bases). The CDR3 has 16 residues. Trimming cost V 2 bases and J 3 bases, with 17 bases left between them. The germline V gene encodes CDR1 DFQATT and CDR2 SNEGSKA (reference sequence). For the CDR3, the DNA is TGCAGTGCTAGACCCGCCGGCGGGCCAGACTACAATGAGCAGTTCTTC. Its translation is CSARPAGGPDYNEQFF.

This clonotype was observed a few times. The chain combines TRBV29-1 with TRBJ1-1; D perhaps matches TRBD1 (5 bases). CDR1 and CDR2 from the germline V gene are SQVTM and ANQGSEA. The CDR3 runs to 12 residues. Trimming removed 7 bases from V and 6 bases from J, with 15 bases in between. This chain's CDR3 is CSGWGVYPEAFF. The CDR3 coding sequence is TGCAGCGGATGGGGGGTATACCCTGAAGCTTTCTTT.

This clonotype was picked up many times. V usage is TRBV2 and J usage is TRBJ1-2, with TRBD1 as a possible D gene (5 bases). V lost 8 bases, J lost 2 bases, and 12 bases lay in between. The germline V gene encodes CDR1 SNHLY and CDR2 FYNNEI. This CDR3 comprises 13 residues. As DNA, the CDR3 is TGTGCCAGCCTGATGGGACGGAACTATGGCTACACCTTC. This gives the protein CASLMGRNYGYTF. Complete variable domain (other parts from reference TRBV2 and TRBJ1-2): EPEVTQTPSHQVTQMGQEVILRCVPISNHLYFYWYRQILGQKVEFLVSFYNNEISEKSEIFDDQFSVERPDGSNFTLKIRSTKLEDSAMYFCASLMGRNYGYTFGSGTRLTVV.